One T cell receptor (beta chain) is described in this entry. The sample belongs to a study of blood T cell repertoires in COVID-19. The assay was immunoSEQ multiplex PCR, and TCRdb's table has in-frame clones only and misses some. This table has 300,000 to 350,000 clones, almost 90% appearing once. Germline CDR1 and CDR2: MNHEY and SVGEGT. The CDR3 covers 15 residues. V gave up 6 bases and J gave up 4 bases; unmatched junction bases: 10. The chain has TRBV6-2 or TRBV6-3 and TRBJ1-2, with TRBD1 matching 8 bases. This TCR was sampled from a woman between 35 and 50 years old with COVID-19, enrolled during active disease. The sequenced sample consisted of peripheral blood. The CDR3 spells CASSNPGGFSYGYTF. CDR3 coding DNA: TGTGCCAGCAGCAATCCAGGGGGCTTCTCCTATGGCTACACCTTC.